This TCR beta chain was observed in a study of OX40 agonist ivuxolimab in advanced cancers. The method was immunoSEQ multiplex PCR; TCRdb's version includes in-frame clones alone and lacks a portion of them. Among 50,000 to 75,000 clones listed, 70% to 90% were seen once. The CDR3 contains 15 residues. CDR1 is SNHLY, CDR2 FYNNEI, per germline. J gave up 3 bases and V 6 bases, and 7 bases lay outside the gene matches. The chain couples TRBV2 to TRBJ1-4; 7 positions agree with TRBD1. The receptor comes from an adult with an advanced solid tumor such as melanoma, head and neck, liver or kidney cancer. The sample was CD4+ or CD8+ T cells sorted from blood, taken in a trial of the OX40 agonist ivuxolimab. CDR3 coding DNA: TGTGCCAGCAGGGGGACAGAACGAGCTAATGAAAAACTGTTTTTT. Its translation is CASRGTERANEKLFF.